This TCR beta chain is drawn from a study of blood T cell repertoires in COVID-19. Across the study: COVID-19 samples, acute and convalescent, were from the United States, Italy and Spain.

CDR1 is SGHAT and CDR2 is FQNNGV in the germline V gene. Trimming took off 5 bases at V and 5 bases at J, with 7 bases between the two ends. The CDR3 contains 13 residues. Authors' processing steps: Nucleated cell number was recorded as an estimate derived from reference gene primer amplification. Data came from immunoSEQ multiplex PCR; TCRdb stores just in-frame clones and leaves some out. Clone size and the V and J calls come from that table; the DNA yielded D and trimming. This sample has around 250,000 clones, with around 84% found just once. Participants' reported clinical history set cohort assignment.

The specimen was PBMCs or T cells enriched from blood (not recorded which). J is TRBJ1-6 and V is TRBV11-2, with D uncertain. This clonotype was obtained from a man aged 25 to 40 with acute COVID-19. The CDR3 loop is CASSPINNSPLHF. The CDR3, as DNA: TGTGCCAGCAGCCCTATAAATAATTCACCCCTCCACTTT.